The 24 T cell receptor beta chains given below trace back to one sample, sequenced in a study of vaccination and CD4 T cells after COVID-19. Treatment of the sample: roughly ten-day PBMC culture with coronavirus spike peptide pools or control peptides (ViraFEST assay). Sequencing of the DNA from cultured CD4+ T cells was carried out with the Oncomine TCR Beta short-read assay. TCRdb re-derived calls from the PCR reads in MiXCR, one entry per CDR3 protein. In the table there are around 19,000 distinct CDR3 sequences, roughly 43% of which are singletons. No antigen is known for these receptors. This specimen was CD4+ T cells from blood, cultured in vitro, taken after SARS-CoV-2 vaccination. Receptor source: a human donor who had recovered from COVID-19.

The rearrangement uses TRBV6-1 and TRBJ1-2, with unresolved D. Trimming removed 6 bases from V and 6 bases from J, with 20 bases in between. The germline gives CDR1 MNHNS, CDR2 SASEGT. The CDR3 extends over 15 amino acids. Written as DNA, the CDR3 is TGTGCCAGCAGCTCTACCTGGCGGGGTGAGCATGGCTACACCTTC. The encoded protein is CASSSTWRGEHGYTF.

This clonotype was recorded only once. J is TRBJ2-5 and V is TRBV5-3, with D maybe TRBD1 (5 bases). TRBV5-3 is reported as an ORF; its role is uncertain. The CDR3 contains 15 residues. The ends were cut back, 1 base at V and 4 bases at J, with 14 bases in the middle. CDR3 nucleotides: TGTGCCAGAAGCTTGTGGCCCAGGGATAGAGAGACCCAGTACTTC. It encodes CARSLWPRDRETQYF.

In nucleotides, the CDR3 is TGCAGTGCCAGTGCAGGGCTATCTAGCACAGATACGCAGTATTTT. It translates to CSASAGLSSTDTQYF. This chain connects TRBV20-1 to TRBJ2-3; D might be TRBD1 (5 bases). Trimming removed 6 bases from V and 0 bases from J, with 16 bases in between. The germline V gene has CDR1 DFQATT and CDR2 SNEGSKA (reference sequence). The CDR3 totals 15 residues.

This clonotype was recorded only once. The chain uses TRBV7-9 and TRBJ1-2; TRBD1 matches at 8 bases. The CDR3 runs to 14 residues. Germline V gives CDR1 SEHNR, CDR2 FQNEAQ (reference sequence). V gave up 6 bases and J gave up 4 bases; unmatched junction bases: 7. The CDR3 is CASSSPDRAYGYTF. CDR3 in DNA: TGTGCCAGCAGTTCCCCGGACAGGGCCTATGGCTACACCTTC.

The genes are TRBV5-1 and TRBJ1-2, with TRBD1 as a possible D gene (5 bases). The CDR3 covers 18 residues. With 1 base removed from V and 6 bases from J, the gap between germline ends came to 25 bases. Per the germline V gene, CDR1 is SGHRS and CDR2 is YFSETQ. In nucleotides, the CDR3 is TGCGCCAGCAGCTTGAGGCCCGGGCAAGACAATACAGGTCATGGCTACACCTTC. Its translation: CASSLRPGQDNTGHGYTF.

CDR3 DNA sequence: TGCAGTGCTATCGTGGGGGCGAAGAGCTCCTACAATGAGCAGTTCTTC. Translating gives CSAIVGAKSSYNEQFF. V gene TRBV20-1 combines with J gene TRBJ2-1; maybe TRBD1 (6 bases). CDR1 and CDR2 (germline): DFQATT, SNEGSKA (reference sequence). Trimming removed 4 bases from V and 0 bases from J, with 16 bases in between. The CDR3 has 16 amino acids.

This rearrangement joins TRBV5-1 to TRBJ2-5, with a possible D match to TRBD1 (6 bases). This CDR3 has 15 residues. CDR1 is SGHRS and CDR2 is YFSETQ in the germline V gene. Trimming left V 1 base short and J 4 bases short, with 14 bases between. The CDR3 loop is CASSLRGLRGETQYF. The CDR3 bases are TGCGCCAGCAGCTTGAGGGGGTTGCGCGGAGAGACCCAGTACTTC.

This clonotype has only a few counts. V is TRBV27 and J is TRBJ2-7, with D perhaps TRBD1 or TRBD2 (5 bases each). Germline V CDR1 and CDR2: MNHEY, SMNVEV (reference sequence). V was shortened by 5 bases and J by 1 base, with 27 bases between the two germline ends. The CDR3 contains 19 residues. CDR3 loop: CASSPWGTGAETWSYEQYF. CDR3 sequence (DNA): TGTGCCAGCAGTCCCTGGGGAACCGGGGCAGAGACGTGGTCCTACGAGCAGTACTTC.

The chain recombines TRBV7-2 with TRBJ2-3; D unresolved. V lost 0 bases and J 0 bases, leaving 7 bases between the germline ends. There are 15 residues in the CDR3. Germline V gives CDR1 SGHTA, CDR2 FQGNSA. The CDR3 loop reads CASSLAARSTDTQYF. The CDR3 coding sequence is TGTGCCAGCAGCTTAGCAGCGCGTAGCACAGATACGCAGTATTTT.

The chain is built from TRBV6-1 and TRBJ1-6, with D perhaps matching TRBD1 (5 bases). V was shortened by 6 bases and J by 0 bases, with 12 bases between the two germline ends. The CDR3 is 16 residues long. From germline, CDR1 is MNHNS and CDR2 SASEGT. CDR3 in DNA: TGTGCCAGCAGCAGCCCGACAGCCTCCTATAATTCACCCCTCCACTTT. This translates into CASSSPTASYNSPLHF.

CDR3 loop: CSARDRPSTDTQYF. CDR3 DNA sequence: TGCAGTGCCCGGGACAGACCTAGCACAGATACGCAGTATTTT. This chain uses TRBV20-1 with TRBJ2-3; the match to TRBD1 covers 7 bases. The junction had 6 bases not matched to a gene; V was cut back by 6 bases and J by 0 bases. CDR1 and CDR2 (germline): DFQATT, SNEGSKA (reference sequence). The CDR3 loop spans 14 amino acids.

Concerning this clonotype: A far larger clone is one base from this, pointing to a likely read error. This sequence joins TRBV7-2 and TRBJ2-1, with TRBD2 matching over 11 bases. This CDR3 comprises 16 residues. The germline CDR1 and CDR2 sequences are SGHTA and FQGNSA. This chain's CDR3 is CASSFDGTSGTYERYF. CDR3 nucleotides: TGTGCCAGCAGCTTCGACGGGACTAGCGGAACCTACGAGCGGTACTTC.

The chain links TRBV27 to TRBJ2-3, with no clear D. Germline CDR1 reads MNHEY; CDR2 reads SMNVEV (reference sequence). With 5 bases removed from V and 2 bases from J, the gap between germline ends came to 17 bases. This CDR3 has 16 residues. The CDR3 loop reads CASSPRRGAYTDTQYF. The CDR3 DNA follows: TGTGCCAGCAGTCCTCGGCGCGGCGCATACACAGATACGCAGTATTTT.

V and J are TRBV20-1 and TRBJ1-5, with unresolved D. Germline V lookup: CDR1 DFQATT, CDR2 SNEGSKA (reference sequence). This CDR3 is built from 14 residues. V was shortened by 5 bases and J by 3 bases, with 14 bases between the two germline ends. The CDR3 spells CSAAQYSINQPQHF. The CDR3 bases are TGCAGTGCTGCACAATATAGCATCAATCAGCCCCAGCATTTT.

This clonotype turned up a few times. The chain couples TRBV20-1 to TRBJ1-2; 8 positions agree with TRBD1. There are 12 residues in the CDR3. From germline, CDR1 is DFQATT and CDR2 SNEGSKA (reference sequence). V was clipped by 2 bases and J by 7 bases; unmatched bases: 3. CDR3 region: CSARQGAVGYTF. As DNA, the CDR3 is TGCAGTGCTAGACAGGGGGCGGTTGGCTACACCTTC.

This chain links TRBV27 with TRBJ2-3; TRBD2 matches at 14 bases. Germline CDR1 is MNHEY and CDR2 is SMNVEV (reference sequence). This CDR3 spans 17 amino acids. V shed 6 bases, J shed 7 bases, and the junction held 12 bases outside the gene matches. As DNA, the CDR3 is TGTGCCAGCAGCGCGGGGACTAGCGGGAGAGAGGCCAATACGCAGTATTTT. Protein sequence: CASSAGTSGREANTQYF.

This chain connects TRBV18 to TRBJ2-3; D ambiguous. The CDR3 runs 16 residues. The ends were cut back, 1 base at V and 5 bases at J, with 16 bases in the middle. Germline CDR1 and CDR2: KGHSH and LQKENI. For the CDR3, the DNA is TGTGCCAGCTCACCACTCGGACGAGCTCGAGGAGATACGCAGTATTTT. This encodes CASSPLGRARGDTQYF.

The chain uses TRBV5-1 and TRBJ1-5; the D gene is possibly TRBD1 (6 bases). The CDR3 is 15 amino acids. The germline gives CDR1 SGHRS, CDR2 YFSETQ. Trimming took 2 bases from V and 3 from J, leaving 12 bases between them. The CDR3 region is CASSLQGGNNQPQHF. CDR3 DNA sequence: TGCGCCAGCAGCTTACAAGGGGGGAACAATCAGCCCCAGCATTTT.

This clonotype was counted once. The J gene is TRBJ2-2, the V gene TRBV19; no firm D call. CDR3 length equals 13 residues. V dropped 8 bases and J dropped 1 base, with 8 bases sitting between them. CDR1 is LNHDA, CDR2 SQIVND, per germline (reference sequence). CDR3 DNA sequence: TGTGCCAGTCTACGTGAGAACACCGGGGAGCTGTTTTTT. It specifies CASLRENTGELFF.

CDR3 protein: CASSDRDRGPGYTF. DNA for the CDR3: TGTGCCAGCAGTGACCGGGACAGGGGCCCTGGCTACACCTTC. The chain joins TRBV6-1 to TRBJ1-2, with 10 bases lining up with TRBD1. Germline trimming cut 3 bases from V and 7 bases from J; bases unmatched to any gene: 5. The V gene's germline CDR1 is MNHNS and CDR2 SASEGT. The CDR3 spans 14 residues.

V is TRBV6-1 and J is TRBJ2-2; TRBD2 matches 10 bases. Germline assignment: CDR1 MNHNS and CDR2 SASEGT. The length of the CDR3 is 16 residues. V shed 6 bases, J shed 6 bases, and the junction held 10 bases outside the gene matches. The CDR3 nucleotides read TGTGCCAGCAGAGCCAAGAGCGGGGGGGCCTCCGGGGAGCTGTTTTTT. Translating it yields CASRAKSGGASGELFF.

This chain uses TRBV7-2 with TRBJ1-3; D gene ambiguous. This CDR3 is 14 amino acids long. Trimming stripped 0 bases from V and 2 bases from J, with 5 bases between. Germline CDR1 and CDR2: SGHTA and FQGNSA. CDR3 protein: CASSLAGTGNTIYF. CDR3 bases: TGTGCCAGCAGCTTAGCAGGGACTGGAAACACCATATATTTT.

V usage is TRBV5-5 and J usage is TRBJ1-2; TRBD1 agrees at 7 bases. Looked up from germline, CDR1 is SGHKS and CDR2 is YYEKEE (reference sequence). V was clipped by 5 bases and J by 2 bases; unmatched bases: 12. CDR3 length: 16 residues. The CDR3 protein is CASRNPGQGENYGYTF. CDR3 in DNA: TGTGCCAGCAGAAACCCCGGTCAGGGGGAGAACTATGGCTACACCTTC.

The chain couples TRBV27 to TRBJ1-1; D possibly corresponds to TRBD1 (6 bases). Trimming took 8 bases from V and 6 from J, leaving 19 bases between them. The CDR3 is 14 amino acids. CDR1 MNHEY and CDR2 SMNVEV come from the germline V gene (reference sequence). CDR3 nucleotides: TGTGCCAGCCATCCCGCCCCGACAGGAGCTGAAGCTTTCTTT. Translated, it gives CASHPAPTGAEAFF.